The 12 T cell receptor beta chains given below trace back to one sample, sequenced in a study of T cell responses to AZD1222 COVID-19 vaccine (dated by TCRdb to the early 2020s). In light of the paper, this sample's time point label describes: about 28 days (+/-7) after the second vaccine dose. Receptor amplification or capture employed the immunoSEQ multiplex PCR assay. TCRdb carries this immuneACCESS record with in-frame sequences only. Its versions omit some clonotypes, under half of them owing to an unresolved V gene in the studies checked, with the rest unexplained. The sample data list roughly 35,000 clones, and around 84% of these were observed just once. In total, the top ten clones hold approximately 10% of the sample. Source: peripheral blood, taken 28 days after the second AZD1222 dose. These receptors all stem from an adult who received the AZD1222 COVID-19 vaccine.

The rearrangement joins TRBV3-1 (or the pseudogene TRBV3-2) to TRBJ1-3; D not resolved. V was trimmed by 3 bases and J by 4 bases, leaving 13 bases between them. CDR1 is LGHDT and CDR2 is YNNKEL in the germline V gene (reference sequence). CDR3 length equals 15 residues. In DNA form, the CDR3 reads TGTGCCAGCAGCCAGAGTTTGGTCGAAGGAAACACCATATATTTT. Residues: CASSQSLVEGNTIYF.

The V call is TRBV2, the J call TRBJ1-2; D unclear. The germline CDR1 and CDR2 sequences are SNHLY and FYNNEI. CDR3 length: 12 residues. V was cut by 4 bases and J by 7 bases, with 10 bases left in between. Here the CDR3 DNA reads TGTGCCAGCAGTGTGTTTCCGACTGGCTACACCTTC. Its protein product is CASSVFPTGYTF.

The table lists this clone with a count of one. The chain has TRBV2 and TRBJ2-1; 9 nucleotides line up with TRBD1. Germline-derived CDR1 and CDR2 are SNHLY and FYNNEI. V was clipped by 4 bases and J by 10 bases; unmatched bases: 5. This CDR3 has 13 residues. This CDR3 reads CASSGDREREQFF. Here the CDR3 DNA reads TGTGCCAGCAGTGGGGACAGGGAAAGGGAGCAGTTCTTC.

This clone is a singleton in its sample. The chain joins TRBV28 to TRBJ2-3, with TRBD2 matching 7 bases. Germline CDR1 and CDR2: MDHEN and SYDVKM. V lost 3 bases to trimming and J lost 1 base; unmatched junction nucleotides: 1. There are 14 residues in the CDR3. The CDR3 sequence is CASSLAGGTDTQYF. The CDR3 coding sequence is TGTGCCAGCAGTTTGGCGGGAGGCACAGATACGCAGTATTTT.

This chain connects TRBV4-2 to TRBJ2-3; no clear D gene. V was cut by 2 bases and J by 5 bases, with 8 bases left in between. Germline CDR1 LGHNA, CDR2 YNFKEQ. This CDR3 is built from 13 residues. This CDR3 is CASSQRAGDTQYF. The CDR3 bases are TGTGCCAGCAGCCAAAGGGCCGGAGATACGCAGTATTTT.

This clone has only one observation. The chain combines TRBV6-5 with TRBJ1-2; the D is unclear. With 6 bases removed from V and 4 bases from J, the gap between germline ends came to 9 bases. Per germline, CDR1 MNHEY and CDR2 SVGAGI. This CDR3 is built from 12 residues. CDR3 amino acids: CASRSGSYGYTF. CDR3 in DNA: TGTGCCAGCAGGTCGGGTAGCTATGGCTACACCTTC.

This chain connects TRBV5-1 to TRBJ1-5; perhaps TRBD1 as D (5 bases). The CDR3 runs 14 residues. Trimming removed 4 bases at V and 5 bases at J, with 13 bases between. CDR1 and CDR2 (germline): SGHRS, YFSETQ. The CDR3 protein is CASSEGPQDQPQHF. The DNA for the CDR3 is TGCGCCAGCAGCGAGGGGCCGCAGGATCAGCCCCAGCATTTT.

DNA for the CDR3: TGTGCCAGCAGCCCAAAGGCTCTGGCGGGGGCGCGGCGTGAGCAGTACTTC. Amino acids: CASSPKALAGARREQYF. The genes are TRBV3-1 (or the pseudogene TRBV3-2) and TRBJ2-7, with D possibly TRBD2 on 7 matching bases. Trimming removed 4 bases at V and 7 bases at J, with 26 bases between. Germline CDR1 is LGHDT and CDR2 is YNNKEL (reference sequence). The CDR3 has 17 residues.

The V and J genes are TRBV7-3 and TRBJ2-3; D unclear. Trimming took 5 bases from V and 6 from J, leaving 9 bases between them. The germline CDR1 and CDR2 sequences are SGHTA and FQGTGA. The CDR3 runs to 12 residues. The DNA for the CDR3 is TGTGCCAGCAGCCGTCCCGGGGATACGCAGTATTTT. Translating it yields CASSRPGDTQYF.

The chain is built from TRBV3-1 (or the pseudogene TRBV3-2) and TRBJ2-2; 13 bases are a match to TRBD2. The CDR3 loop spans 17 amino acids. The ends lost 3 bases at V and 4 bases at J; junction bases unmatched: 5. Germline-derived CDR1 and CDR2 are LGHDT and YNNKEL (reference sequence). In nucleotides, the CDR3 is TGTGCCAGCAGCCAGTCACTAGCGGGAGGGCGCACCGGGGAGCTGTTTTTT. Protein product: CASSQSLAGGRTGELFF.

V usage is TRBV7-8 and J usage is TRBJ1-1, with 9 bases fitting TRBD1. The CDR3 is 13 amino acids. CDR1 SGHVS and CDR2 FQNEAQ come from the germline V gene. The ends lost 5 bases at V and 4 bases at J; junction bases unmatched: 2. The CDR3 here is CASSKTGGTEAFF. The CDR3 bases are TGTGCCAGCAGCAAGACAGGGGGCACTGAAGCTTTCTTT.

This clone is categorized as medium-sized. This chain links TRBV7-9 with TRBJ2-1, with a weak D call TRBD1 (5 bases). The CDR3 contains 13 residues. Germline assignment: CDR1 SEHNR and CDR2 FQNEAQ (reference sequence). V lost 4 bases, J lost 7 bases, and 11 bases lay in between. CDR3 region: CASSSSGLNEQFF. The CDR3, as DNA: TGTGCCAGCAGCTCGTCAGGGTTAAATGAGCAGTTCTTC.